The 4 T cell receptor beta chains reported below all come from one sample, sequenced in a study of CD8 T cells in ankylosing spondylitis. Via MiXCR, TCRdb re-called the 5' RACE reads, giving one row per CDR3 protein. The profile shows roughly 40,000 distinct CDR3 sequences, just under 4% of them singletons. Sequenced sample: blood, either unsorted or a sorted T cell fraction (not recorded which). These receptors were collected from a female donor with ankylosing spondylitis or in good health (not recorded which).

This clonotype was seen at least ten times. CDR3 coding DNA: TGTGCCAGCAGGCCGGACAGCACAGATACGCAGTATTTT. Its protein product is CASRPDSTDTQYF. The chain joins TRBV9 to TRBJ2-3; no reliable D call. Trimming took 5 bases from V and 0 from J, leaving 7 bases between them. The CDR3 extends over 13 amino acids. Per germline, CDR1 SGDLS and CDR2 YYNGEE.

This clonotype was found many times. This chain links TRBV9 with TRBJ1-2; TRBD1 agrees at 7 bases. The CDR3 length is 15 residues. CDR1 and CDR2 (germline): SGDLS, YYNGEE. Trimming took 0 bases from V and 3 from J; bases not matched to a gene: 5. This CDR3 reads CASSVVPRGDYGYTF. The CDR3 nucleotides read TGTGCCAGCAGCGTAGTTCCCAGGGGGGACTATGGCTACACCTTC.

Relative to its sample, this clonotype is medium-sized. The CDR3 region has the DNA TGTGCCAGCAGCGTAGACCCGGGACAGGGGAACTATGGCTACACCTTC. Protein product: CASSVDPGQGNYGYTF. The gene calls are TRBV9 and TRBJ1-2; TRBD1 matches 10 bases. The ends lost 0 bases at V and 2 bases at J; junction bases unmatched: 4. The CDR3 covers 16 residues. Germline lookup yields CDR1 SGDLS and CDR2 YYNGEE.

The table lists this clonotype with many counts. The V call is TRBV9, the J call TRBJ2-2; TRBD1 matches at 9 bases. V shed 0 bases, J shed 1 base, and the junction held 4 bases outside the gene matches. The CDR3 totals 17 residues. Germline CDR1 reads SGDLS; CDR2 reads YYNGEE. The CDR3 loop is CASSVGGTGKNTGELFF. CDR3 in DNA: TGTGCCAGCAGCGTAGGCGGGACAGGGAAGAACACCGGGGAGCTGTTTTTT.